The rows below give T cell receptor beta chains drawn from one sample of a study of T cells expressing NK-cell markers. TCRdb re-called the 5' RACE reads and gives one entry per CDR3 protein, without DNA. In total, the table holds around 100,000 distinct CDR3 sequences. Material: blood T cells: a sorted CD56 or NKG2C T cell subset, CD4+ or CD8+ T cells, or bulk PBMC T cells (not recorded which). These receptors were collected from a woman between 18 and 70 years old in good health. Each CDR3 is given with its conserved first and last residue.

j_gene: TRBJ1-5
v_gene: TRBV6-2/TRBV6-3
CDR3aa: CASGFWNQPQHF

j_gene: TRBJ2-2
v_gene: TRBV5-4
CDR3aa: CASSKQGTGELFF

j_gene: TRBJ2-5
v_gene: TRBV5-8
CDR3aa: CASSLGTGDQETQYF

j_gene: TRBJ2-1
v_gene: TRBV6-1
CDR3aa: CASSIGQLYNEQFF

j_gene: TRBJ2-3
v_gene: TRBV5-4
CDR3aa: CASSLSRTGHTDTQYF

j_gene: TRBJ2-1
v_gene: TRBV4-3
CDR3aa: CASSHTGSSGNEQFF

j_gene: TRBJ2-1
v_gene: TRBV6-2/TRBV6-3
CDR3aa: CASNPSGTGGDEQFF

j_gene: TRBJ1-5
v_gene: TRBV5-1
CDR3aa: CASSLDGGMGQPQHF

j_gene: TRBJ2-7
v_gene: TRBV27
CDR3aa: CASSLYGTETYEQYF

j_gene: TRBJ2-7
v_gene: TRBV6-2/TRBV6-3
CDR3aa: CASSYFVATSYEQYF

j_gene: TRBJ2-3
v_gene: TRBV4-1
CDR3aa: CASSQEEGLAGTDTQYF

j_gene: TRBJ2-5
v_gene: TRBV29-1
CDR3aa: CSVRGHNQETQYF

j_gene: TRBJ2-1
v_gene: TRBV18
CDR3aa: CASSPDKGRNEQFF

j_gene: TRBJ2-7
v_gene: TRBV28
CDR3aa: CASSISGTSYEQYF

j_gene: TRBJ1-1
v_gene: TRBV12-3/TRBV12-4
CDR3aa: CASTHPPNTEAFF

j_gene: TRBJ2-1
v_gene: TRBV27
CDR3aa: CASSFSAGGNEQFF

j_gene: TRBJ2-2
v_gene: TRBV29-1
CDR3aa: CSVEGGQIGELFF

j_gene: TRBJ1-3
v_gene: TRBV7-2
CDR3aa: CASSFSGAPFGNTIYF

j_gene: TRBJ2-1
v_gene: TRBV7-3
CDR3aa: CASSSDSYNELFF

j_gene: TRBJ2-7
v_gene: TRBV4-3
CDR3aa: CASSQNYEQYF

j_gene: TRBJ2-1
v_gene: TRBV7-3
CDR3aa: CASSSGPLAEKFF

j_gene: TRBJ1-5
v_gene: TRBV28
CDR3aa: CASYRVPGRDQPQHF

j_gene: TRBJ2-3
v_gene: TRBV6-2/TRBV6-3
CDR3aa: CASSYSVSSGVTDTQYF

j_gene: TRBJ1-2
v_gene: TRBV5-1
CDR3aa: CASSLANYGYTF

j_gene: TRBJ2-7
v_gene: TRBV29-1
CDR3aa: CSVETVSYEQYF